The rows below give T cell receptor beta chains drawn from one sample of a study of shared clonotypes between healthy human individuals. Sequencing used immunoSEQ multiplex PCR; TCRdb keeps in-frame clones, though not all of them. Of about 980,000 clones in the sample, less than 85% were seen once. The sample was memory CD4+ T cells sorted from blood. The source is a young man in good health. Each CDR3 is given with its conserved first and last residue. D genes are given only for firm matches. Not every row has a clone size; where given, it reads once, few, many or a size class.

D	size	V	J	CDR3	DNA
NA	NA	TRBV7-6	TRBJ2-5	CASSLAEGAAQYF	TGTGCCAGCAGCTTAGCGGAAGGGGCGGCCCAGTACTTC
TRBD2	NA	TRBV25-1	TRBJ2-7	CASSEFSGRGAYEQYF	TGTGCCAGCAGTGAGTTTAGCGGGAGGGGGGCCTACGAGCAGTACTTC
TRBD2	NA	TRBV7-2	TRBJ2-3	CASSQGLAGVDTQYF	TGTGCCAGCAGCCAGGGACTAGCGGGAGTGGATACGCAGTATTTT
NA	many	TRBV7-2	TRBJ2-2	CASSSSVPGELFF	TGTGCCAGCAGCTCTAGCGTTCCCGGGGAGCTGTTTTTT
NA	NA	TRBV6-1	TRBJ1-5	CASSAQGNSNQPQHF	TGTGCCAGCAGTGCCCAGGGCAATAGCAATCAGCCCCAGCATTTT
NA	NA	TRBV5-1	TRBJ2-5	CASSLLEDSQETQYF	TGCGCCAGCAGCCTGCTAGAGGACAGCCAAGAGACCCAGTACTTC
TRBD2	NA	TRBV2	TRBJ2-5	CASNPSPLAGVGETQYF	TGTGCCAGCAACCCATCCCCGCTAGCGGGAGTAGGAGAGACCCAGTACTTC
TRBD1	NA	TRBV7-9	TRBJ1-1	CASSSTGGGEAEAFF	TGTGCCAGCAGTTCGACAGGGGGCGGAGAGGCTGAAGCTTTCTTT
NA	once	TRBV9	TRBJ2-5	CASSVEGEETQYF	TGTGCCAGCAGCGTAGAGGGGGAAGAGACCCAGTACTTC
TRBD2	NA	TRBV12-5	TRBJ2-1	CASGLSGLAISYNEQFF	TGTGCTAGTGGTCTCTCGGGACTAGCGATCTCCTACAATGAGCAGTTCTTC
NA	NA	TRBV7-8	TRBJ1-6	CASSLTGTASSYNSPLHF	TGTGCCAGCAGCTTAACCGGGACCGCGAGCTCCTATAATTCACCCCTCCACTTT
TRBD1	NA	TRBV6-6	TRBJ2-3	CASKAGTGADTQYF	TGTGCCAGCAAAGCAGGGACAGGGGCAGATACGCAGTATTTT
TRBD1	NA	TRBV9	TRBJ2-2	CASSARQGANTGELFF	TGTGCCAGCAGCGCCAGACAGGGGGCGAACACCGGGGAGCTGTTTTTT
NA	NA	TRBV5-6	TRBJ2-7	CASRTGTDAYEQYF	TGTGCCAGCAGAACCGGGACTGACGCCTACGAGCAGTACTTC
NA	once	TRBV28	TRBJ2-5	CASSLSLAQETQYF	TGTGCCAGCAGTTTATCTCTAGCCCAAGAGACCCAGTACTTC
NA	NA	TRBV10-3	TRBJ2-5	CAISESWGVQETQYF	TGTGCCATCAGTGAGTCTTGGGGAGTTCAAGAGACCCAGTACTTC
NA	NA	TRBV9	TRBJ1-1	CASSVKVGDTEAFF	TGTGCCAGCAGCGTGAAGGTGGGGGACACTGAAGCTTTCTTT
NA	few	TRBV7-8	TRBJ1-6	CASSFNEGNSPLHF	TGTGCCAGCAGCTTCAATGAGGGTAATTCACCCCTCCACTTT
NA	NA	TRBV7-3	TRBJ2-3	CASSRAGGPSDTQYF	TGTGCCAGCAGCCGAGCAGGGGGGCCCTCAGATACGCAGTATTTT
TRBD2	NA	TRBV19	TRBJ2-5	CASSRSGIETQYF	TGTGCCAGTAGTCGTAGCGGGATCGAGACCCAGTACTTC
TRBD1	NA	TRBV7-9	TRBJ1-1	CASSLAGTGNTEAFF	TGTGCCAGCAGCTTAGCCGGGACAGGAAACACTGAAGCTTTCTTT
NA	few	TRBV18	TRBJ1-4	CASSRGTNEKLFF	TGTGCCAGCTCACGCGGGACTAATGAAAAACTGTTTTTT
TRBD1	once	TRBV2	TRBJ1-6	CASKGQGDNSPLHF	TGTGCCAGCAAAGGACAGGGGGATAATTCACCCCTCCACTTT
NA	NA	TRBV28	TRBJ1-1	CASSFPQLREAFF	TGTGCCAGCAGTTTCCCCCAGCTCCGTGAGGCTTTCTTT
NA	NA	TRBV6-5	TRBJ1-2	CASSYTEGQNTF	TGTGCCAGCAGTTACACAGAGGGGCAGAACACCTTC
NA	NA	TRBV21-1	TRBJ2-7	CASSRPQGRYSYEQYF	TGTGCCAGCAGCCGGCCACAGGGCCGTTACTCCTACGAGCAGTACTTC
NA	NA	TRBV25-1	TRBJ2-7	CASSTPDSPQQYF	TGTGCCAGCAGTACCCCCGACAGTCCTCAGCAGTACTTC
NA	NA	TRBV9	TRBJ1-4	CASSARPGDEKLFF	TGTGCCAGCAGCGCTCGTCCGGGGGATGAAAAACTGTTTTTT
NA	NA	TRBV15	TRBJ2-2	CATSNRDGNTGELFF	TGTGCCACCAGCAACCGGGACGGAAACACCGGGGAGCTGTTTTTT
TRBD2	NA	TRBV14	TRBJ2-1	CASSQDRTSGYNEQFF	TGTGCCAGCAGCCAAGATCGGACTAGCGGGTACAATGAGCAGTTCTTC
TRBD2	NA	TRBV2	TRBJ2-1	CASNVAGYNEQFF	TGTGCCAGCAATGTAGCGGGGTACAATGAGCAGTTCTTC
TRBD2	NA	TRBV4-1	TRBJ2-1	CASSQDPGLDLNEQFF	TGCGCCAGCAGCCAAGATCCAGGACTAGACCTAAATGAGCAGTTCTTC
NA	NA	TRBV5-4	TRBJ2-7	CASSFLSREQYF	TGTGCCAGCAGCTTCCTCTCTCGCGAGCAGTACTTC
TRBD1	NA	TRBV6-6	TRBJ2-7	CASSRGQGYASEQYF	TGTGCCAGCAGCCGCGGACAGGGATATGCTAGCGAGCAGTACTTC
TRBD1	NA	TRBV30	TRBJ1-1	CAWSLRGEAFF	TGTGCCTGGAGTCTCAGGGGGGAAGCTTTCTTT
NA	NA	TRBV27	TRBJ1-1	CASSLSAANTEAFF	TGTGCCAGCAGTTTGTCGGCGGCGAACACTGAAGCTTTCTTT
TRBD1	NA	TRBV19	TRBJ1-1	CASSITGGRTEAFF	TGTGCCAGTAGTATCACAGGGGGCAGGACTGAAGCTTTCTTT
TRBD1	NA	TRBV6-1	TRBJ1-4	CASSVWGQYNEKLFF	TGTGCCAGCAGTGTTTGGGGACAGTATAATGAAAAACTGTTTTTT
TRBD1	many	TRBV19	TRBJ1-2	CASKPGGADYGYTF	TGTGCCAGTAAACCAGGGGGCGCGGACTATGGCTACACCTTC
NA	NA	TRBV5-1	TRBJ2-5	CASSLIQETQYF	TGCGCCAGCAGCTTGATACAAGAGACCCAGTACTTC
NA	few	TRBV19	TRBJ1-2	CASSIDGLGSYGYTF	TGTGCCAGTAGTATAGATGGCCTGGGAAGCTATGGCTACACCTTC
TRBD1	few	TRBV5-4	TRBJ1-6	CASSLTQGGNSPLHF	TGTGCCAGCAGCTTGACGCAGGGGGGAAATTCACCCCTCCACTTT
NA	NA	TRBV19	TRBJ1-1	CASSRRDTEAFF	TGTGCCAGTAGTCGCAGGGACACTGAAGCTTTCTTT
NA	NA	TRBV28	TRBJ1-4	CASSLIQGLGEKLFF	TGTGCCAGCAGTCTCATACAGGGCCTAGGGGAAAAACTGTTTTTT
NA	NA	TRBV4-1	TRBJ1-3	CASSQGGTGTGNTIYF	TGCGCCAGCAGCCAGGGGGGAACAGGGACTGGAAACACCATATATTTT
NA	NA	TRBV5-1	TRBJ1-2	CASRSYKTGRANYGYTF	TGCGCCAGCAGATCTTATAAAACAGGCCGAGCTAACTATGGCTACACCTTC
NA	many	TRBV7-8	TRBJ2-7	CASSLEGGGEQYF	TGTGCCAGCAGCTTAGAGGGGGGCGGCGAGCAGTACTTC
NA	NA	TRBV28	TRBJ2-5	CASSLLAEETQYF	TGTGCCAGCAGTTTATTGGCAGAAGAGACCCAGTACTTC
TRBD1	few	TRBV25-1	TRBJ1-4	CASSAGTDHEKLFF	TGTGCCAGCAGTGCCGGGACAGATCACGAAAAACTGTTTTTT
NA	NA	TRBV5-4	TRBJ2-7	CASSFKTGKEVYEQYF	TGTGCCAGCAGCTTCAAGACAGGAAAAGAGGTCTACGAGCAGTACTTC
NA	NA	TRBV5-1	TRBJ2-3	CASSLGRTTDTQYF	TGCGCCAGCAGCTTGGGCAGGACTACAGATACGCAGTATTTT
TRBD2	NA	TRBV6-6	TRBJ2-1	CASRLAGVYNEQFF	TGTGCCAGCAGGCTAGCGGGAGTTTACAATGAGCAGTTCTTC
NA	NA	TRBV6-1	TRBJ1-4	CASAAGSGEKLFF	TGTGCCAGCGCTGCAGGGTCCGGGGAAAAACTGTTTTTT
NA	NA	TRBV6-6	TRBJ1-5	CASTSGTATNNQPQHF	TGTGCCAGCACTTCAGGGACCGCGACAAATAATCAGCCCCAGCATTTT
TRBD1	NA	TRBV15	TRBJ2-3	CATSRQGQGADTQYF	TGTGCCACCAGCAGACAGGGACAGGGAGCAGATACGCAGTATTTT
TRBD2	NA	TRBV7-2	TRBJ2-3	CASSSAIAGATDTQYF	TGTGCCAGCAGCTCCGCAATAGCGGGAGCGACAGATACGCAGTATTTT
TRBD2	few	TRBV10-3	TRBJ2-3	CAISESSGSVYTQYF	TGTGCCATCAGTGAGTCTAGCGGGAGCGTCTATACGCAGTATTTT